The T cell receptor (beta chain) under discussion was sequenced for a study of response to subunit inactivated influenza vaccine. Each CDR3 protein gets one entry after TCRdb re-called the RT-PCR reads with MiXCR. Of about 480,000 distinct CDR3 sequences listed, 13% were seen once; the top ten hold about an eighth. The V gene's germline CDR1 is SGHTS and CDR2 YDEGEE. The germline V and J ends were trimmed by 0 bases and 3 bases, with 12 bases remaining between them. The CDR3 runs to 15 residues. At least ten counts were recorded for this clonotype. The sequencing here drew on PBMCs from blood, taken 45 days after vaccination. This TCR was sampled from a man aged 45-65 years who received an inactivated influenza vaccine. V and J are TRBV5-8 and TRBJ2-5; a weak D match, TRBD1 (6 bases). The CDR3 DNA reads as TGTGCCAGCAGCTTGGGTAACAGGGTGAAAGAGACCCAGTACTTC. Its translation is CASSLGNRVKETQYF.